These 27 T cell receptor beta chains were sequenced from one sample in a study of CD8 T cells in ankylosing spondylitis. TCRdb redid the calling of the 5' RACE reads with MiXCR, one entry per CDR3 protein. The repertoire has under 250,000 distinct CDR3 sequences, roughly 32% of them found once; the top ten carry around 4%. The sample consisted of blood, either unsorted or a sorted T cell fraction (not recorded which). Receptors were obtained from a male donor with ankylosing spondylitis or in good health (not recorded which).

The gene calls are TRBV20-1 and TRBJ2-5; a weak D match, TRBD1 (6 bases). Trimming shortened V by 7 bases and J by 5 bases, and 17 bases separated the two germline ends. The germline V gene encodes CDR1 DFQATT and CDR2 SNEGSKA (reference sequence). CDR3 length equals 13 residues. CDR3 region: CSVTPTGWETQYF. The CDR3 coding sequence is TGCAGTGTCACGCCGACAGGATGGGAGACCCAGTACTTC.

The chain combines TRBV5-1 with TRBJ2-5; D gene uncertain. The CDR3 length is 15 residues. Trimming removed 2 bases from V and 5 bases from J, with 16 bases in between. Per the germline V gene, CDR1 is SGHRS and CDR2 is YFSETQ. The CDR3 reads CASSFGSSTRETQYF. The CDR3 bases are TGCGCCAGCAGCTTCGGATCTAGTACACGGGAGACCCAGTACTTC.

In its sample, this clonotype was seen once. The chain combines TRBV10-1 with TRBJ2-7, with 7 nucleotides matching TRBD1. Germline lookup yields CDR1 WNHNN and CDR2 SYGVQD (reference sequence). This CDR3 contains 19 residues. After removal of 2 bases from V and 7 bases from J, the junction contained 23 bases not matched to a gene. The CDR3 protein is CASSEPTSGTVCKEREQYF. DNA for the CDR3: TGCGCCAGCAGTGAGCCCACTTCGGGGACAGTCTGCAAAGAGAGAGAGCAGTACTTC.

The chain employs TRBV20-1 and TRBJ2-1; 8 nucleotides agree with TRBD2. Germline loops: CDR1 DFQATT, CDR2 SNEGSKA (reference sequence). The CDR3 covers 15 residues. V lost 1 base and J lost 7; bases outside the gene matches: 9. Here the CDR3 reads CSARAGRGGRNEQFF. Written as DNA, the CDR3 is TGCAGTGCTAGAGCGGGTCGGGGGGGCCGAAATGAGCAGTTCTTC.

The rearrangement uses TRBV5-1 and TRBJ2-7; D possibly matches TRBD1 or TRBD2 (5 bases each). This CDR3 spans 15 amino acids. Trimming removed 4 bases from V and 2 bases from J, with 16 bases in between. CDR1 SGHRS and CDR2 YFSETQ come from the germline V gene. CDR3 DNA sequence: TGCGCCAGCAGCAAAGGGACGGAGCCCCCCTACGAGCAGTACTTC. Residues: CASSKGTEPPYEQYF.

The CDR3 DNA is TGCAGCGTTGGGCCCGGCACCACGCAGTATTTT. Translation gives CSVGPGTTQYF. The gene calls are TRBV29-1 and TRBJ2-3; D gene uncertain. Trimming cost V 4 bases and J 9 bases, with 11 bases left between them. Germline V gives CDR1 SQVTM, CDR2 ANQGSEA. CDR3 length: 11 amino acids.

The gene calls are TRBV20-1 and TRBJ2-1; TRBD2 matches at 12 bases. Germline trimming cut 6 bases from V and 0 bases from J; bases unmatched to any gene: 6. The CDR3 contains 16 residues. Germline CDR1 DFQATT, CDR2 SNEGSKA (reference sequence). CDR3 in amino acids: CSARTSGMSSYNEQFF. The CDR3 region has the DNA TGCAGTGCGCGGACTAGCGGGATGAGCTCCTACAATGAGCAGTTCTTC.

The J gene is TRBJ1-5, the V gene TRBV20-1; D is ambiguous. Trimming left V 3 bases short and J 3 bases short, with 12 bases between. This CDR3 comprises 14 residues. CDR1 and CDR2 from the germline V gene are DFQATT and SNEGSKA (reference sequence). CDR3 sequence (DNA): TGCAGTGCTAGGGCTGACGGACCCAATCAGCCCCAGCATTTT. Amino acids: CSARADGPNQPQHF.

This rearrangement joins TRBV20-1 to TRBJ2-1; the match to TRBD2 covers 8 bases. The CDR3 has 16 residues. V lost 6 bases, J lost 2 bases, and 12 bases stayed unmatched. Germline lookup yields CDR1 DFQATT and CDR2 SNEGSKA (reference sequence). The CDR3 sequence: CSAAKASGGTYNEQFF. DNA for the CDR3: TGCAGTGCCGCGAAGGCAAGCGGGGGAACCTACAATGAGCAGTTCTTC.

The V and J genes are TRBV29-1 and TRBJ2-2, with D tentatively TRBD2 (6 bases). This CDR3 comprises 14 residues. Germline assignment: CDR1 SQVTM and CDR2 ANQGSEA. With 2 bases removed from V and 2 bases from J, the gap between germline ends came to 9 bases. CDR3 coding DNA: TGCAGCGTTGAAACGGGACTCAACACCGGGGAGCTGTTTTTT. Its translation: CSVETGLNTGELFF.

The CDR3 sequence: CASSPPIGSAGSYEQYF. The DNA of the CDR3 is TGTGCCAGCTCACCACCTATAGGTTCGGCGGGCTCCTACGAGCAGTACTTC. The V and J genes are TRBV18 and TRBJ2-7; D is possibly TRBD2 (5 bases). Germline V CDR1 and CDR2: KGHSH, LQKENI. CDR3 length: 17 amino acids. Trimming stripped 0 bases from V and 0 bases from J, with 15 bases between.

The chain uses TRBV4-1 and TRBJ2-3, with D uncertain. The CDR3 loop spans 13 amino acids. Germline V CDR1 and CDR2: MGHRA, YSYEKL. Trimming pared 4 bases from V and 6 bases from J, leaving 11 bases between. The CDR3: CASSPEDSDTQYF. As DNA, the CDR3 is TGCGCCAGCAGCCCAGAGGATTCCGATACGCAGTATTTT.

This clonotype was detected a few times. The chain uses TRBV12-3 or TRBV12-4 and TRBJ1-3; tentative D call: TRBD1 (6 bases). The CDR3 covers 18 residues. V was shortened by 3 bases and J by 4 bases, with 22 bases between the two germline ends. CDR3 coding DNA: TGTGCCAGCAGTTTGAGGACTGTTCGGGGGCTGGGGGGAAACACCATATATTTT. Its translation: CASSLRTVRGLGGNTIYF.

The chain combines TRBV12-3 or TRBV12-4 with TRBJ1-1; TRBD1 is a possible D gene (6 bases). Trimming pared 9 bases from V and 3 bases from J, leaving 17 bases between. The CDR3 contains 14 residues. The CDR3: CASVPGGADTEAFF. The CDR3 region has the DNA TGTGCCAGTGTACCCGGGGGGGCGGACACTGAAGCTTTCTTT.

This clonotype was detected a few times. V usage is TRBV24-1 and J usage is TRBJ2-3, with D hard to call. Germline V gene sequence: CDR1 KGHDR, CDR2 SFDVKD. Deletions cut 2 bases from V and 0 bases from J, with 11 bases between. The CDR3 is made up of 16 amino acids. CDR3 residues: CATSDSPDGSTDTQYF. CDR3 DNA sequence: TGTGCCACCAGTGATTCCCCCGACGGGAGCACAGATACGCAGTATTTT.

The rearrangement uses TRBV7-3 and TRBJ1-1, with TRBD1 matching over 8 bases. CDR3 length equals 17 residues. V shed 5 bases, J shed 5 bases, and the junction held 16 bases outside the gene matches. Per germline, CDR1 SGHTA and CDR2 FQGTGA. DNA for the CDR3: TGTGCCAGCAGCCCTCGTCCCGGGACAGGTAGCGGTACTGAAGCTTTCTTT. It yields the protein CASSPRPGTGSGTEAFF.

The V call is TRBV7-9, the J call TRBJ2-1, with TRBD2 as a possible D gene (6 bases). The CDR3 spans 14 residues. Trimming took off 7 bases at V and 4 bases at J, with 14 bases between the two ends. Looked up from germline, CDR1 is SEHNR and CDR2 is FQNEAQ (reference sequence). CDR3 sequence reads: CASIAGNAYNEQFF. For the CDR3, the DNA is TGTGCCAGCATCGCGGGGAACGCATACAATGAGCAGTTCTTC.

The V gene is TRBV5-1, the J gene TRBJ2-7, with 7 bases lining up with TRBD1. The germline CDR1 and CDR2 sequences are SGHRS and YFSETQ. Unmatched junction bases numbered 4, after V lost 1 base and J lost 6 bases. CDR3 length: 13 amino acids. CDR3 amino acids: CASSLWAGGEQYF. The CDR3 region has the DNA TGCGCCAGCAGCTTGTGGGCAGGGGGCGAGCAGTACTTC. The full variable domain, in which reference TRBV5-1 and TRBJ2-7 provide the parts outside the CDR3, is KAGVTQTPRYLIKTRGQQVTLSCSPISGHRSVSWYQQTPGQGLQFLFEYFSETQRNKGNFPGRFSGRQFSNSRSEMNVSTLELGDSALYLCASSLWAGGEQYFGPGTRLTVT.

The gene calls are TRBV4-1 and TRBJ2-7, with a tentative D call TRBD2 (6 bases). CDR3 length: 15 amino acids. Trimming took 1 base from V and 1 from J, leaving 11 bases between them. The germline gives CDR1 MGHRA, CDR2 YSYEKL. In nucleotides, the CDR3 is TGCGCCAGCAGCCAAGGGTGGAGGGAATCCTACGAGCAGTACTTC. This translates into CASSQGWRESYEQYF.

The chain couples TRBV29-1 to TRBJ2-7; 12 bases align to TRBD1. The CDR3 is made up of 12 amino acids. V dropped 7 bases and J dropped 7; count of bases not matched to a gene: 5. Per the germline V gene, CDR1 is SQVTM and CDR2 is ANQGSEA. The CDR3 coding sequence is TGCAGCGGGGGGACAGGGGGCGTTGAGCAGTACTTC. It yields the protein CSGGTGGVEQYF.

This clonotype was seen more than once but under ten times. The chain combines TRBV27 with TRBJ2-7; 9 positions agree with TRBD2. The germline CDR1 and CDR2 sequences are MNHEY and SMNVEV (reference sequence). This CDR3 is built from 15 residues. V lost 3 bases and J lost 6; bases outside the gene matches: 9. The chain's CDR3 is CASSFSAGGSGEQYF. CDR3 coding DNA: TGTGCCAGCAGTTTCTCGGCGGGGGGGTCAGGCGAGCAGTACTTC.

This clonotype appeared once. The chain recombines TRBV29-1 with TRBJ1-2, with 9 bases aligning to TRBD1. Germline CDR1 and CDR2: SQVTM and ANQGSEA. J lost 5 bases, V lost 7 bases, and 2 bases had no gene match. The CDR3 has 11 residues. CDR3 nucleotides: TGCAGCGGGACAGGGGTATATGGCTACACCTTC. Translating gives CSGTGVYGYTF.

V and J are TRBV7-9 and TRBJ1-1; D remains unclear. The germline V gene encodes CDR1 SEHNR and CDR2 FQNEAQ (reference sequence). V shed 8 bases and J shed 5 bases, with 18 bases lying between them. This CDR3 region has 14 residues. The CDR3 nucleotides read TGTGCCAGCGGACCCCTGGCCGGCGGGACTGAAGCTTTCTTT. It codes for CASGPLAGGTEAFF.

This clonotype was seen more than once but under ten times. The chain is built from TRBV12-3 or TRBV12-4 and TRBJ1-2; D ambiguous. The CDR3 extends over 13 amino acids. V shed 8 bases and J shed 6 bases, with 16 bases lying between them. CDR3 amino acids: CASSLSSDNGYTF. In nucleotides, the CDR3 is TGTGCCAGCTCCTTATCGTCTGACAATGGCTACACCTTC.

This clonotype was seen more than once but under ten times. The chain has TRBV7-9 and TRBJ2-3; D might be TRBD1 (6 bases). Looked up from germline, CDR1 is SEHNR and CDR2 is FQNEAQ (reference sequence). The CDR3 consists of 15 residues. The V end was cut by 1 base, the J end by 1 base, with 9 bases between. The CDR3 here is CASSLEWTGTDTQYF. DNA of the CDR3: TGTGCCAGCAGCTTAGAATGGACAGGCACAGATACGCAGTATTTT. The full variable domain, with the rest looked up from reference TRBV7-9 and TRBJ2-3, is DTGVSQNPRHKITKRGQNVTFRCDPISEHNRLYWYRQTLGQGPEFLTYFQNEAQLEKSRLLSDRFSAERPKGSFSTLEIQRTEQGDSAMYLCASSLEWTGTDTQYFGPGTRLTVL.

The rearrangement links TRBV5-1 to TRBJ2-1; D is perhaps TRBD1 or TRBD2 (5 bases each). Germline CDR1 SGHRS, CDR2 YFSETQ. With 7 bases removed from V and 9 bases from J, the gap between germline ends came to 17 bases. CDR3 length equals 13 residues. The CDR3 loop reads CASLSDVGTEQFF. Here the CDR3 DNA reads TGCGCCAGCCTATCGGACGTAGGGACTGAGCAGTTCTTC. Combining the CDR3 with reference TRBV5-1 and TRBJ2-1 gives the whole variable domain KAGVTQTPRYLIKTRGQQVTLSCSPISGHRSVSWYQQTPGQGLQFLFEYFSETQRNKGNFPGRFSGRQFSNSRSEMNVSTLELGDSALYLCASLSDVGTEQFFGPGTRLTVL.

This clonotype was counted a few times. The chain combines TRBV20-1 with TRBJ2-3; 8 bases agree with TRBD2. There are 16 residues in the CDR3. The V segment lost 0 bases and the J segment 2 bases; nucleotides outside the gene matches: 7. Germline assignment: CDR1 DFQATT and CDR2 SNEGSKA (reference sequence). The CDR3 sequence is CSARDNRGGNTDTQYF. In DNA form, the CDR3 reads TGCAGTGCTAGAGATAACCGGGGGGGAAACACAGATACGCAGTATTTT.